Below are 21 T cell receptor beta chains sequenced from a single sample in a study of cytomegalovirus exposure and HLA in healthy donors. Amplification used 60 Vbeta primers and 13 Jbeta primers. Sequenced by immunoSEQ multiplex PCR; TCRdb stores in-frame clones only, minus some. Counted here are around 160,000 clones, about three quarters occurring once; the ten biggest clones make up around 3%. Sequenced material: PBMCs. These receptor sequences come from a man aged 35 to 55 in good health and CMV-seropositive.

About this clone itself: The junction shows a germline mismatch at one end, possibly a read error. CDR3 loop: CSSSLSGSSYEQYF. In DNA form, the CDR3 reads TGTTCCAGCAGCTTATCCGGGAGTAGCTACGAGCAGTACTTC. This chain connects TRBV7-9 to TRBJ2-7; D possibly corresponds to TRBD2 (6 bases). The germline V gene encodes CDR1 SEHNR and CDR2 FQNEAQ (reference sequence). The CDR3 sequence is 14 residues long.

The chain employs TRBV27 and TRBJ1-2; 7 bases are a match to TRBD1. With 5 bases clipped from V and 4 bases from J, the junction kept 4 bases outside the gene matches. From germline, CDR1 is MNHEY and CDR2 SMNVEV (reference sequence). The CDR3 has 13 amino acids. CDR3 residues: CASSPQGSYGYTF. The CDR3 region has the DNA TGTGCCAGCAGTCCACAGGGGAGCTATGGCTACACCTTC.

This sequence joins TRBV7-9 and TRBJ1-2, with D perhaps matching TRBD1 (5 bases). This CDR3 comprises 15 residues. Trimming removed 4 bases from V and 3 bases from J, with 15 bases in between. Germline assignment: CDR1 SEHNR and CDR2 FQNEAQ (reference sequence). Here the CDR3 reads CASSSGQGADYGYTF. Here the CDR3 DNA reads TGTGCCAGCAGCTCGGGTCAGGGCGCAGACTATGGCTACACCTTC. The entire variable domain, with the rest obtained from reference TRBV7-9 and TRBJ1-2, is as follows: DTGVSQNPRHKITKRGQNVTFRCDPISEHNRLYWYRQTLGQGPEFLTYFQNEAQLEKSRLLSDRFSAERPKGSFSTLEIQRTEQGDSAMYLCASSSGQGADYGYTFGSGTRLTVV.

The chain recombines TRBV7-3 with TRBJ2-7; weak D call: TRBD2 (6 bases). V was clipped by 0 bases and J by 5 bases, with 14 bases between them. CDR1 SGHTA and CDR2 FQGTGA come from the germline V gene. The CDR3 is 15 residues long. The chain's CDR3 is CASSLTAGSGHEQYF. In DNA form, the CDR3 reads TGTGCCAGCAGCTTAACGGCGGGGTCAGGGCACGAGCAGTACTTC.

This rearrangement joins TRBV4-1 to TRBJ2-1; the D gene is possibly TRBD2 (5 bases). Trimming stripped 0 bases from V and 0 bases from J, with 21 bases between. The germline V gene has CDR1 MGHRA and CDR2 YSYEKL. The CDR3 is 20 residues long. CDR3 in amino acids: CASSQEKRALSGSSYNEQFF. The CDR3 region has the DNA TGCGCCAGCAGCCAAGAAAAAAGGGCCTTAAGCGGTAGCTCCTACAATGAGCAGTTCTTC.

This clone was detected a few times. The gene calls are TRBV30 and TRBJ2-3; a weak D match, TRBD1 (7 bases). Trimming stripped 5 bases from V and 2 bases from J, with 11 bases between. The germline V gene has CDR1 GTSNPN and CDR2 SVGIG (reference sequence). This CDR3 has 13 amino acids. CDR3 nucleotide sequence: TGTGCCTGGGGAGGGACAGCCACAGATACGCAGTATTTT. Its translation is CAWGGTATDTQYF.

V is TRBV7-8 and J is TRBJ1-1; D unclear. The CDR3 covers 13 residues. Per germline, CDR1 SGHVS and CDR2 FQNEAQ. Trimming left V 6 bases short and J 8 bases short, with 16 bases between. The CDR3 protein is CASSPGAQVEAFF. The CDR3 coding sequence is TGTGCCAGCAGTCCGGGAGCCCAAGTGGAAGCTTTCTTT.

This clone was seen a few times. This chain links TRBV5-8 with TRBJ1-1; TRBD1 agrees at 8 bases. Germline CDR1 SGHTS, CDR2 YDEGEE. V gave up 2 bases and J gave up 8 bases; unmatched junction bases: 11. The CDR3 runs to 15 residues. CDR3 amino acids: CASSFRRGHALEAFF. Here the CDR3 DNA reads TGTGCCAGCAGCTTTCGCAGGGGGCACGCACTCGAAGCTTTCTTT.

The rearrangement joins TRBV7-8 to TRBJ2-5; TRBD2 matches 10 bases. CDR3 length: 16 residues. V dropped 5 bases and J dropped 6; count of bases not matched to a gene: 12. Per the germline V gene, CDR1 is SGHVS and CDR2 is FQNEAQ. This CDR3 is CASSREEREGVKTQYF. Written as DNA, the CDR3 is TGTGCCAGCAGCCGAGAGGAGCGGGAGGGAGTGAAGACCCAGTACTTC.

The CDR3 protein is CASARTALSTDTQYF. CDR3 in DNA: TGTGCCTCGGCCAGGACAGCACTTAGCACAGATACGCAGTATTTT. The chain couples TRBV30 to TRBJ2-3, with a weak D call TRBD1 (6 bases). CDR1 is GTSNPN and CDR2 is SVGIG in the germline V gene (reference sequence). The CDR3 sequence is 15 residues long. V lost 7 bases, J lost 0 bases, and 17 bases lay in between.

This clone was counted between two and nine times. J is TRBJ1-3 and V is TRBV18, with D uncertain. V lost 3 bases, J lost 0 bases, and 12 bases lay in between. The CDR3 totals 16 residues. Looked up from germline, CDR1 is KGHSH and CDR2 is LQKENI. Here the CDR3 reads CASSPVNTGSGNTIYF. CDR3 bases: TGTGCCAGCTCACCGGTTAACACGGGCTCTGGAAACACCATATATTTT.

The chain is built from TRBV5-3 and TRBJ2-7; 10 bases are a match to TRBD2. TRBV5-3 falls under the ORF class, with uncertain function. This CDR3 has 14 amino acids. The J segment lost 6 bases and the V segment lost 4 bases, leaving 7 bases of the junction unmatched. The CDR3: CARSSGGAPPEQYF. The CDR3 coding sequence is TGTGCCAGAAGCAGCGGGGGGGCCCCACCCGAGCAGTACTTC.

The V gene is TRBV29-1, the J gene TRBJ2-5; possible D gene TRBD1, 6 bases. The J call may be faulty, since TRBJ2-7 better matches the DNA end. Germline assignment: CDR1 SQVTM and CDR2 ANQGSEA. This CDR3 is built from 12 residues. The CDR3 is CSCRDTSYEQYF. The DNA of the CDR3 is TGCAGCTGCCGGGACACCTCCTACGAGCAGTACTTC.

The chain is built from TRBV7-9 and TRBJ2-3; a possible D gene is TRBD1 (5 bases). Germline lookup yields CDR1 SEHNR and CDR2 FQNEAQ (reference sequence). V lost 11 bases to trimming and J lost 2 bases, with 11 bases between them. This CDR3 contains 12 residues. The CDR3 sequence is CASEGVTDTQYF. CDR3 DNA: TGTGCCTCAGAAGGGGTCACAGATACGCAGTATTTT.

The chain combines TRBV6-5 with TRBJ1-2, with unresolved D. CDR3 size: 14 residues. Per the germline V gene, CDR1 is MNHEY and CDR2 is SVGAGI. V was clipped by 4 bases and J by 6 bases, with 15 bases between them. The CDR3 sequence: CASSLLAGVHGYTF. In DNA, the CDR3 is TGTGCCAGCAGTTTGTTAGCGGGCGTACATGGCTACACCTTC.

The rearrangement uses TRBV5-1 and TRBJ2-7; 12 bases fit TRBD2. This CDR3 contains 18 residues. Germline CDR1 and CDR2: SGHRS and YFSETQ. V shed 0 bases and J 7 bases; nucleotides not matched to a gene: 14. CDR3 nucleotide sequence: TGCGCCAGCAGCTTGGATCGGACTAGCGGGACTGTGGGGGGGGAGCAGTACTTC. Residues: CASSLDRTSGTVGGEQYF.

In DNA form, the CDR3 reads TGTGCCAGCGGAGGTGACAGGGGCAGTCAGCCCCAGCATTTT. This translates into CASGGDRGSQPQHF. The chain combines TRBV6-1 with TRBJ1-5; 8 bases align to TRBD1. The CDR3 spans 14 residues. The V gene's germline CDR1 is MNHNS and CDR2 SASEGT. Unmatched junction bases numbered 9, after V lost 8 bases and J lost 6 bases.

The rearrangement uses TRBV7-9 and TRBJ1-2, with TRBD1 as a possible D gene (6 bases). The CDR3 extends over 14 amino acids. Per germline, CDR1 SEHNR and CDR2 FQNEAQ (reference sequence). V was clipped by 6 bases and J by 5 bases, with 16 bases between them. This CDR3 reads CASSTGNLGYGYTF. DNA of the CDR3: TGTGCCAGCAGTACAGGGAACCTAGGTTATGGCTACACCTTC.

The chain joins TRBV6-1 to TRBJ2-7; D is ambiguous. With 1 base removed from V and 7 bases from J, the gap between germline ends came to 11 bases. The CDR3 runs to 13 residues. CDR1 and CDR2 from the germline V gene are MNHNS and SASEGT. The CDR3 region is CASSEVGSLEQYF. The CDR3 DNA reads TGTGCCAGCAGTGAAGTGGGTAGCCTGGAGCAGTACTTC.

This chain uses TRBV7-3 with TRBJ2-3, with 7 positions matching TRBD2. Germline CDR1 and CDR2: SGHTA and FQGTGA. V lost 4 bases, J lost 4 bases, and 8 bases stayed unmatched. The CDR3 is 15 residues long. In DNA form, the CDR3 reads TGTGCCAGCAGCTCTGTAGCGGGTTGGGCAGATACGCAGTATTTT. This gives the protein CASSSVAGWADTQYF.

Notes on this clone: One junction end disagrees with the germline gene, perhaps due to a read error. The CDR3 DNA is TGCACCAGCAGCTTGGGGTCAGGATTGATCTATGGCTACACCTTC. Translating it yields CTSSLGSGLIYGYTF. The chain carries TRBV5-1 and TRBJ1-2; no definite D call. The germline gives CDR1 SGHRS, CDR2 YFSETQ. This CDR3 region has 15 residues.